In its sample, the clone carrying this T cell receptor beta chain was seen once. The target antigen is unknown. The data were taken from a study of T cell responses to AZD1222 COVID-19 vaccine. On the study more broadly: Second-dose timings of about 4 or about 12 weeks were pooled.

Study results and caveats: Spike-specific TCR repertoires showed rising breadth and depth after two AZD1222 doses. In the spike-specific TCR repertoire, nearly half reportedly target unmutated variant regions.

Generated by immunoSEQ multiplex PCR, the TCRdb table keeps only in-frame clones and is missing some. Of about 86,000 clones in the sample, around 90% are singletons; the top ten hold 2.2%. The CDR3 is made up of 15 amino acids. Germline-derived CDR1 and CDR2 are MNHEY and SVGEGT. V was cut by 2 bases and J by 2 bases, with 12 bases left in between. V is TRBV6-2 or TRBV6-3 and J is TRBJ1-1; TRBD1 might be the D (6 bases). The sequenced sample was peripheral blood, obtained on day 0 of AZD1222 vaccination. This receptor was taken from an adult in good health. CDR3 DNA sequence: TGTGCCAGCAGTTACGACGGCAGGGGCAACACTGAAGCTTTCTTT. It codes for CASSYDGRGNTEAFF.